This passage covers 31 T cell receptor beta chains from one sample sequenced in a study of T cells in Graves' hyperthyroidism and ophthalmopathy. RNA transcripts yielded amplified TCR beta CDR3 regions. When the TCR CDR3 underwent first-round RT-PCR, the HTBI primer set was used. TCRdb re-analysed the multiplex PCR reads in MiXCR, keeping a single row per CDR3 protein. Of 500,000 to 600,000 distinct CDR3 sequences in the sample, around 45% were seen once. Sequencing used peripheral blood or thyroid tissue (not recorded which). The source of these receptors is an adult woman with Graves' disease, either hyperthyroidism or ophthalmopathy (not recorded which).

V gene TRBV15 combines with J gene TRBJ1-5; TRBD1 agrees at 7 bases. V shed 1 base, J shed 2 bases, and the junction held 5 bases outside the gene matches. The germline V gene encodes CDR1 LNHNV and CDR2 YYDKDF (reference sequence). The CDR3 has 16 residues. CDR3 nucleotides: TGTGCCACCAGCAGAGTACAGGGGATGGGCAATCAGCCCCAGCATTTT. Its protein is CATSRVQGMGNQPQHF.

The DNA of the CDR3 is TGCAGCGTTGGACAGGGAGGCCGAGCGGGCCTTTCCGAGACCCAGTACTTC. It yields the protein CSVGQGGRAGLSETQYF. The chain recombines TRBV29-1 with TRBJ2-5; a weak D match, TRBD1 (7 bases). This CDR3 spans 17 amino acids. CDR1 and CDR2 (germline): SQVTM, ANQGSEA. With 4 bases removed from V and 5 bases from J, the gap between germline ends came to 26 bases.

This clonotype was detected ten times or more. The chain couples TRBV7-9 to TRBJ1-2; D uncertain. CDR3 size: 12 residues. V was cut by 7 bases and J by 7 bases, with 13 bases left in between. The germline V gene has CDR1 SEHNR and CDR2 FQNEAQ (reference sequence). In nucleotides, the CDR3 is TGTGCCAGCACTGAGCTTAGGCTTGGCTACACCTTC. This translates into CASTELRLGYTF. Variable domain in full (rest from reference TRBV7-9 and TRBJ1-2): DTGVSQNPRHKITKRGQNVTFRCDPISEHNRLYWYRQTLGQGPEFLTYFQNEAQLEKSRLLSDRFSAERPKGSFSTLEIQRTEQGDSAMYLCASTELRLGYTFGSGTRLTVV.

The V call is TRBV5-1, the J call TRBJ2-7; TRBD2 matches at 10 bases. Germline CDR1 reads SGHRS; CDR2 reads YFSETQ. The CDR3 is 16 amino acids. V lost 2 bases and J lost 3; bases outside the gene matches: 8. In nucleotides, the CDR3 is TGCGCCAGCAGCTTAGTTGTCACTAGCGGGATCTACGAGCAGTACTTC. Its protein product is CASSLVVTSGIYEQYF.

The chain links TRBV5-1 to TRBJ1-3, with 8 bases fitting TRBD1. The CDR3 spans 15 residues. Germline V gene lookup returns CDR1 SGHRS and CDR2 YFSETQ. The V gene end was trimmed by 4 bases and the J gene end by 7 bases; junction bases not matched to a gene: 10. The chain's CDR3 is CASSLGQGGSNTIYF. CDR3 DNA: TGCGCCAGCAGCCTTGGACAGGGTGGGTCGAACACCATATATTTT. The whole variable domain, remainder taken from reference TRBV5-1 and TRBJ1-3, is KAGVTQTPRYLIKTRGQQVTLSCSPISGHRSVSWYQQTPGQGLQFLFEYFSETQRNKGNFPGRFSGRQFSNSRSEMNVSTLELGDSALYLCASSLGQGGSNTIYFGEGSWLTVV.

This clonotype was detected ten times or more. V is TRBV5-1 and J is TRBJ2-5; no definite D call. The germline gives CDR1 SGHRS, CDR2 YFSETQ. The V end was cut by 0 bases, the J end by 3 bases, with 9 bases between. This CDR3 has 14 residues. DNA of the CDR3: TGCGCCAGCAGCTTGGAGGTTGGGGAAGAGACCCAGTACTTC. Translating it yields CASSLEVGEETQYF.

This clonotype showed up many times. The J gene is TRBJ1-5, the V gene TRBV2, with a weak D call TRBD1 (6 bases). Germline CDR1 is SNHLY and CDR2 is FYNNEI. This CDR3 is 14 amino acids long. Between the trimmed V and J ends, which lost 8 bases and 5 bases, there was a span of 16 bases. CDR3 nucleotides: TGTGCCAGCTCCTCACAGGGAGAAGATCAGCCCCAGCATTTT. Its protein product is CASSSQGEDQPQHF.

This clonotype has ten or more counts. The CDR3 region has the DNA TGTGCCAGCAGCCAAGAGGAACAGATAAATGAAAAACTGTTTTTT. Amino acid sequence: CASSQEEQINEKLFF. V gene TRBV4-2 combines with J gene TRBJ1-4; D is undetermined. The V gene's germline CDR1 is LGHNA and CDR2 YNFKEQ. Trimming took 0 bases from V and 5 from J, leaving 10 bases between them. This CDR3 region has 15 residues.

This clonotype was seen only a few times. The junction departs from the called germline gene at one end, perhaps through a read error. DNA of the CDR3: TGTGCCAGCAGCTTCGGGCGGGAGGGCCCGTCTCCCGAGCAGTACTTC. This gives the protein CASSFGREGPSPEQYF. The V and J genes are TRBV10-2 and TRBJ2-7, with 9 bases lining up with TRBD2. CDR3 length: 16 residues. Germline CDR1 and CDR2: WSHSY and SAAADI.

CDR3 in DNA: TGCAGCTTGTCAGTAGGGGTTGAGAACTATGGCTACACCTTC. As protein: CSLSVGVENYGYTF. The chain uses TRBV29-1 and TRBJ1-2, with a tentative D call TRBD1 (5 bases). The CDR3 contains 14 residues. Germline V gene sequence: CDR1 SQVTM, CDR2 ANQGSEA. The germline V and J ends were trimmed by 8 bases and 2 bases, with 18 bases remaining between them.

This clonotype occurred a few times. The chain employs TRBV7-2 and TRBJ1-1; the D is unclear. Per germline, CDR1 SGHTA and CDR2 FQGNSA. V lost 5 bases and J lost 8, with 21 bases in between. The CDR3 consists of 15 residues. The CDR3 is CASSAVMIFGSEAFF. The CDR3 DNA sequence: TGTGCCAGCAGCGCGGTCATGATCTTCGGATCCGAAGCTTTCTTT. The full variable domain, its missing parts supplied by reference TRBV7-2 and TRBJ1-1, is GAGVSQSPSNKVTEKGKDVELRCDPISGHTALYWYRQSLGQGLEFLIYFQGNSAPDKSGLPSDRFSAERTGGSVSTLTIQRTQQEDSAVYLCASSAVMIFGSEAFFGQGTRLTVV.

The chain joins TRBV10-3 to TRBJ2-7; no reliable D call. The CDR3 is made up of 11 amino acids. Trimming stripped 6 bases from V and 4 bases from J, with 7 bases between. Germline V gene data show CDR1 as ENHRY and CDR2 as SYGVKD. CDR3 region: CAISSGYEQYF. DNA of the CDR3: TGTGCCATCAGCAGTGGGTACGAGCAGTACTTC.

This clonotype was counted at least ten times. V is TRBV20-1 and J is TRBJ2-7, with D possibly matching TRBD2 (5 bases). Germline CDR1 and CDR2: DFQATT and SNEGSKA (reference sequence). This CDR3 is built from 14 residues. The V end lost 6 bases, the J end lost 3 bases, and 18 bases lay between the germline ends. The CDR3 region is CSAKDPGFDYEQYF. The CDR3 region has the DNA TGCAGTGCAAAAGATCCGGGATTCGACTACGAGCAGTACTTC.

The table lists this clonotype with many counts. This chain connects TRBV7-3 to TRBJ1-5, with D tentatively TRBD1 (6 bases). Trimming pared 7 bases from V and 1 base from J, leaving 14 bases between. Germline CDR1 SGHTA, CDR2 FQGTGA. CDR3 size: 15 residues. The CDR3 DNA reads TGTGCCAGCACCAATTACAGGGAAAGCAATCAGCCCCAGCATTTT. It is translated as CASTNYRESNQPQHF.

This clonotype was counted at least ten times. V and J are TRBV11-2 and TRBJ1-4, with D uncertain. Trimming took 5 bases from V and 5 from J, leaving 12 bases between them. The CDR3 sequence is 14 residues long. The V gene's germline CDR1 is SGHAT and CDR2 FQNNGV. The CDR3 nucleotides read TGTGCCAGCAGCCAAGGGTATCGGAATGAAAAACTGTTTTTT. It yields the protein CASSQGYRNEKLFF.

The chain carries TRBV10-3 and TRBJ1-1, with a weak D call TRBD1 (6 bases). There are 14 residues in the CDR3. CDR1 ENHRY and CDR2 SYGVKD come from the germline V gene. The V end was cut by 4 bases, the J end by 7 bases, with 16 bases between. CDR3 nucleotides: TGTGCCATCAGTGTCCGAGGGGGTGGAGTTGAAGCTTTCTTT. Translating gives CAISVRGGGVEAFF.

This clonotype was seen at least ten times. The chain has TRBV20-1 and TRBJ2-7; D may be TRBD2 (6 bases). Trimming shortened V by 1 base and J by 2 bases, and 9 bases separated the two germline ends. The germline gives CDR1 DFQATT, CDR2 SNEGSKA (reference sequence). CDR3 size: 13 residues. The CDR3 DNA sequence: TGCAGTGCTAGAGCGGGAGTTACCTACGAGCAGTACTTC. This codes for CSARAGVTYEQYF.

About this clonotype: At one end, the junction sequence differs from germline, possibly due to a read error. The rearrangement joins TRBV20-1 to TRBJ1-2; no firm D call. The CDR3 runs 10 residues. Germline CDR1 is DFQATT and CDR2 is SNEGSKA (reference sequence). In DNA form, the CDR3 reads TGCAGTGCTACCTCTAGCGGATGGGCCTTC. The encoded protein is CSATSSGWAF.

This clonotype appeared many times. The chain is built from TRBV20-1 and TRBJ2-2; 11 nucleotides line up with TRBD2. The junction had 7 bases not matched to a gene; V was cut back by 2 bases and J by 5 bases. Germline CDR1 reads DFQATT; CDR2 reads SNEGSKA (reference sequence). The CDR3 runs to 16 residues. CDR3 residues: CSARSTSGRGTGELFF. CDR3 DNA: TGCAGTGCTAGAAGTACTAGCGGGAGAGGGACCGGGGAGCTGTTTTTT.

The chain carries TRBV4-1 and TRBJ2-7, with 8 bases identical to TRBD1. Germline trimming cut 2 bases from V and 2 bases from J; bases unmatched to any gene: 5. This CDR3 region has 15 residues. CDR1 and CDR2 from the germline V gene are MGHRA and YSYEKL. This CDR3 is CASSQLGTGAYEQYF. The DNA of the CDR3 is TGCGCCAGCAGCCAACTCGGGACAGGAGCCTACGAGCAGTACTTC.

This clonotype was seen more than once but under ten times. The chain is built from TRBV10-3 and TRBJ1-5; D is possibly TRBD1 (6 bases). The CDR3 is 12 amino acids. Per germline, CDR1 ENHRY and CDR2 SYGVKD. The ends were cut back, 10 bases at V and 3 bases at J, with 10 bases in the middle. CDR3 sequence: CATRGPNQPQHF. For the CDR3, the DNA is TGTGCCACACGGGGGCCCAATCAGCCCCAGCATTTT.

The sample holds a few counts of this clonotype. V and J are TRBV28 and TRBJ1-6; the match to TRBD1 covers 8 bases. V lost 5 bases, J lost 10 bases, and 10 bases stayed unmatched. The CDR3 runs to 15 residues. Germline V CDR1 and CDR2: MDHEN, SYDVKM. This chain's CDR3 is CASSLPQGAESPLHF. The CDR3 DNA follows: TGTGCCAGCAGTCTACCCCAGGGGGCAGAGTCACCCCTCCACTTT. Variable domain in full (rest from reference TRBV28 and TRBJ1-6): DVKVTQSSRYLVKRTGEKVFLECVQDMDHENMFWYRQDPGLGLRLIYFSYDVKMKEKGDIPEGYSVSREKKERFSLILESASTNQTSMYLCASSLPQGAESPLHFGNGTRLTVT.

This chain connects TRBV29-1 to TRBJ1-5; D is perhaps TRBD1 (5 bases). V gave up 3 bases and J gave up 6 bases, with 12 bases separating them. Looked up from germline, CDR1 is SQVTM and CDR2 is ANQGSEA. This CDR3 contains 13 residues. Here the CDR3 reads CSVEGTQGQPQHF. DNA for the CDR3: TGCAGCGTTGAGGGGACGCAGGGTCAGCCCCAGCATTTT.

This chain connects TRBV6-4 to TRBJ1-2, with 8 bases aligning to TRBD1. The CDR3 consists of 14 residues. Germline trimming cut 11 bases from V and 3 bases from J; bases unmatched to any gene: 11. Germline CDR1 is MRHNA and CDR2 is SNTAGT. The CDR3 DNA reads TGTGCCGTCACCCTTACACAGGGGGACTATGGCTACACCTTC. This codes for CAVTLTQGDYGYTF.

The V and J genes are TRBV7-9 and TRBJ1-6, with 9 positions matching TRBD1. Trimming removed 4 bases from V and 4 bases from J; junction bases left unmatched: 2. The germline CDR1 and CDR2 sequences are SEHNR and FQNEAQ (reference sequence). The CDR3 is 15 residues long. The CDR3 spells CASSSGTGYNSPLHF. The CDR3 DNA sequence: TGTGCCAGCAGCTCTGGGACAGGGTATAATTCACCCCTCCACTTT.

CDR3 DNA sequence: TGTGCCAGCAGCTTAAATGGGGGTTCACCCCTCCACTTT. Translating gives CASSLNGGSPLHF. The chain combines TRBV7-6 with TRBJ1-6; a possible D gene is TRBD1 (5 bases). CDR3 length: 13 residues. The V gene's germline CDR1 is SGHVS and CDR2 FNYEAQ. V lost 2 bases, J lost 9 bases, and 8 bases lay in between.

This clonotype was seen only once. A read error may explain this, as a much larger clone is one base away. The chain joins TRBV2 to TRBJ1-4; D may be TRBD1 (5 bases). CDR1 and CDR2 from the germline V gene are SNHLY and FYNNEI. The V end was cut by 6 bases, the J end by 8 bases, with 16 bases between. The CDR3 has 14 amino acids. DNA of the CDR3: TGTGCCAGCAGCTCGGGGGGGGTTTGGGAAAAACTGTTTTTT. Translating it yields CASSSGGVWEKLFF.

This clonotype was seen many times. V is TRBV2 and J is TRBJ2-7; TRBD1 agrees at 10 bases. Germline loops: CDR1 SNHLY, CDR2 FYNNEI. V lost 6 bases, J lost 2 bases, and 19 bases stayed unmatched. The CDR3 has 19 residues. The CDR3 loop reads CASRSSGTGAYINPYEQYF. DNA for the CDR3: TGTGCCAGCAGATCCTCCGGGACAGGGGCTTATATCAACCCCTACGAGCAGTACTTC. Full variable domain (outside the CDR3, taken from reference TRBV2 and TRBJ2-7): EPEVTQTPSHQVTQMGQEVILRCVPISNHLYFYWYRQILGQKVEFLVSFYNNEISEKSEIFDDQFSVERPDGSNFTLKIRSTKLEDSAMYFCASRSSGTGAYINPYEQYFGPGTRLTVT.

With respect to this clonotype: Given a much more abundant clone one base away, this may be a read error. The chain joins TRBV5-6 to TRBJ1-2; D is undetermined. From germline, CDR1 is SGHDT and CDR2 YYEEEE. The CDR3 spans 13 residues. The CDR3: CVSTYLATYGYTF. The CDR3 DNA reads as TGTGTCAGCACCTATCTCGCAACCTATGGCTACACCTTC.

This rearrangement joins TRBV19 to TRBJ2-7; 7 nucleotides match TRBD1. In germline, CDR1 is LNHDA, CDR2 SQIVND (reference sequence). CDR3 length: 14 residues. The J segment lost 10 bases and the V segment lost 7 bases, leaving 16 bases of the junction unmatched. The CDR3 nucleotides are TGTGCCAGTAAGATCGGACGGACAGGTGGGGGTCAGTACTTC. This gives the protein CASKIGRTGGGQYF. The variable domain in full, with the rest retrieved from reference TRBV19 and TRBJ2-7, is DGGITQSPKYLFRKEGQNVTLSCEQNLNHDAMYWYRQDPGQGLRLIYYSQIVNDFQKGDIAEGYSVSREKKESFPLTVTSAQKNPTAFYLCASKIGRTGGGQYFGPGTRLTVT.

The CDR3 DNA reads as TGCGCCAGCAGCCAAGTAGGGGTGTGGACCGGGGCCAACGTCCTGACTTTC. It encodes CASSQVGVWTGANVLTF. This chain connects TRBV4-1 to TRBJ2-6; perhaps TRBD1 as D (5 bases). CDR1 MGHRA and CDR2 YSYEKL come from the germline V gene. There are 17 residues in the CDR3. V was clipped by 1 base and J by 4 bases, with 14 bases between them.